The rows below give T cell receptor beta chains drawn from one sample of a study of T cell responses to AZD1222 COVID-19 vaccine. Method: immunoSEQ multiplex PCR; TCRdb's copy keeps in-frame clones and lacks some. This sample yields 65,000 to 70,000 clones, of which about four fifths are seen a single time; more than 5% belongs to the top ten. Specimen: peripheral blood, collected on day 0 of AZD1222 vaccination. The receptors shown here come from an adult in good health. Both conserved end residues are part of each CDR3. The D gene is left open where the match is weak. For some rows the clone size is stated as once, few or many, or as a class when expanded; others skip it.

j_gene: TRBJ2-1
abundance: .
v_gene: TRBV14
d_gene: .
CDR3aa: CASSQGQKQFF
CDR3nt: TGTGCCAGCAGCCAAGGACAAAAGCAGTTCTTC

j_gene: TRBJ2-7
abundance: .
v_gene: TRBV7-6
d_gene: TRBD1
CDR3aa: CASSLASGQGVYEQYF
CDR3nt: TGTGCCAGCAGCTTAGCGTCGGGACAGGGGGTCTACGAGCAGTACTTC

j_gene: TRBJ2-3
abundance: .
v_gene: TRBV7-9
d_gene: TRBD2
CDR3aa: CASSLGLAGLTDTQYF
CDR3nt: TGTGCCAGCAGCTTAGGTCTAGCGGGGCTCACAGATACGCAGTATTTT

j_gene: TRBJ2-3
abundance: .
v_gene: TRBV19
d_gene: .
CDR3aa: CATRGRGTDTQYF
CDR3nt: TGTGCCACTCGGGGCCGCGGGACAGATACGCAGTATTTT

j_gene: TRBJ2-5
abundance: .
v_gene: TRBV6-5
d_gene: .
CDR3aa: CASSYSDEETQYF
CDR3nt: TGTGCCAGCAGTTACTCGGATGAAGAGACCCAGTACTTC

j_gene: TRBJ2-1
abundance: .
v_gene: TRBV5-4
d_gene: .
CDR3aa: CASSLPAYNEQFF
CDR3nt: TGTGCCAGCAGCTTGCCAGCCTACAATGAGCAGTTCTTC

j_gene: TRBJ1-2
abundance: .
v_gene: TRBV28
d_gene: .
CDR3aa: CASSLTLLPARSNYGYTF
CDR3nt: TGTGCCAGCAGTTTAACTCTCCTTCCGGCCAGATCTAACTATGGCTACACCTTC

j_gene: TRBJ2-2
abundance: .
v_gene: TRBV18
d_gene: .
CDR3aa: CASSPTGTTGELFF
CDR3nt: TGTGCCAGCTCACCCACAGGGACGACCGGGGAGCTGTTTTTT

j_gene: TRBJ2-7
abundance: .
v_gene: TRBV5-4
d_gene: TRBD2
CDR3aa: CASSSSRGNPYEQYF
CDR3nt: TGTGCCAGCAGCTCATCGCGGGGGAACCCCTACGAGCAGTACTTC

j_gene: TRBJ2-7
abundance: .
v_gene: TRBV2
d_gene: TRBD1
CDR3aa: CASSWDRGNEQYF
CDR3nt: TGTGCCAGCAGTTGGGACAGGGGGAACGAGCAGTACTTC

j_gene: TRBJ2-5
abundance: .
v_gene: TRBV6-2/TRBV6-3
d_gene: TRBD1
CDR3aa: CASSSPNRGKETQYF
CDR3nt: TGTGCCAGCAGTTCACCAAACAGGGGGAAAGAGACCCAGTACTTC

j_gene: TRBJ1-2
abundance: .
v_gene: TRBV7-9
d_gene: TRBD1
CDR3aa: CASSQDRDVHGYTF
CDR3nt: TGTGCCAGCAGCCAGGACAGGGACGTGCATGGCTACACCTTC

j_gene: TRBJ1-1
abundance: .
v_gene: TRBV6-5
d_gene: .
CDR3aa: CASSYPRGFEAFF
CDR3nt: TGTGCCAGCAGTTATCCTCGAGGCTTTGAAGCTTTCTTT

j_gene: TRBJ1-3
abundance: few
v_gene: TRBV4-2
d_gene: .
CDR3aa: CASSQDLLDSGNTIYF
CDR3nt: TGTGCCAGCAGCCAAGATCTGCTGGACAGTGGAAACACCATATATTTT

j_gene: TRBJ2-3
abundance: .
v_gene: TRBV7-9
d_gene: .
CDR3aa: CASSTTSPTQYF
CDR3nt: TGTGCCAGCAGCACTACCTCTCCCACGCAGTATTTT

j_gene: TRBJ2-3
abundance: .
v_gene: TRBV5-1
d_gene: TRBD2
CDR3aa: CASSLRTSGTDTQYF
CDR3nt: TGCGCCAGCAGCTTGAGAACTAGCGGCACAGATACGCAGTATTTT

j_gene: TRBJ2-7
abundance: once
v_gene: TRBV3-1/TRBV3-2
d_gene: .
CDR3aa: CASSQDGTREQYF
CDR3nt: TGTGCCAGCAGCCAAGACGGGACGCGAGAGCAGTACTTC

j_gene: TRBJ1-4
abundance: .
v_gene: TRBV7-9
d_gene: .
CDR3aa: CASSLSESLKLFF
CDR3nt: TGTGCCAGCAGCTTGTCTGAAAGTTTAAAACTGTTTTTT

j_gene: TRBJ2-1
abundance: .
v_gene: TRBV6-2/TRBV6-3
d_gene: .
CDR3aa: CASSSFTRGSYNEQFF
CDR3nt: TGTGCCAGCAGTTCCTTCACTCGGGGGTCCTACAATGAGCAGTTCTTC

j_gene: TRBJ1-6
abundance: .
v_gene: TRBV6-5
d_gene: .
CDR3aa: CASSSARGGGGSPLHF
CDR3nt: TGTGCCAGCAGTTCCGCCAGGGGAGGAGGAGGCTCACCCCTCCACTTT

j_gene: TRBJ2-7
abundance: .
v_gene: TRBV2
d_gene: .
CDR3aa: CASSEVWGPSEQYF
CDR3nt: TGTGCCAGCAGTGAGGTATGGGGTCCCTCAGAGCAGTACTTC

j_gene: TRBJ2-7
abundance: .
v_gene: TRBV3-1/TRBV3-2
d_gene: .
CDR3aa: CASSLFRNSYEQYF
CDR3nt: TGTGCCAGCAGCCTCTTCCGCAACTCCTACGAGCAGTACTTC

j_gene: TRBJ1-5
abundance: .
v_gene: TRBV5-4
d_gene: .
CDR3aa: CASSLAGAKRPQHF
CDR3nt: TGTGCCAGCAGCTTGGCAGGGGCAAAGCGACCCCAGCATTTT

j_gene: TRBJ1-3
abundance: .
v_gene: TRBV7-9
d_gene: .
CDR3aa: CASSAWDTIYF
CDR3nt: TGTGCCAGCAGCGCGTGGGACACCATATATTTT

j_gene: TRBJ2-1
abundance: .
v_gene: TRBV4-2
d_gene: TRBD2
CDR3aa: CASSQEGGPGTSGNEQFF
CDR3nt: TGTGCCAGCAGCCAAGAGGGAGGGCCTGGGACTAGCGGGAATGAGCAGTTCTTC

j_gene: TRBJ1-2
abundance: .
v_gene: TRBV6-5
d_gene: .
CDR3aa: CASSYDPGSPYGYTF
CDR3nt: TGTGCCAGCAGTTACGACCCGGGGTCACCCTATGGCTACACCTTC

j_gene: TRBJ2-1
abundance: .
v_gene: TRBV24-1
d_gene: .
CDR3aa: CATSDRLGPYNEQFF
CDR3nt: TGTGCCACCAGTGATCGACTAGGACCCTACAATGAGCAGTTCTTC

j_gene: TRBJ2-7
abundance: .
v_gene: TRBV4-1
d_gene: .
CDR3aa: CASSPAGFYEQYF
CDR3nt: TGCGCCAGCAGCCCCGCAGGGTTTTACGAGCAGTACTTC

j_gene: TRBJ2-5
abundance: .
v_gene: TRBV5-6
d_gene: .
CDR3aa: CASSLARWGQETQYF
CDR3nt: TGTGCCAGCAGCTTGGCCCGGTGGGGCCAAGAGACCCAGTACTTC

j_gene: TRBJ1-1
abundance: .
v_gene: TRBV7-9
d_gene: .
CDR3aa: CASSPDLNTEAFF
CDR3nt: TGTGCCAGCAGCCCAGATTTGAACACTGAAGCTTTCTTT

j_gene: TRBJ2-3
abundance: .
v_gene: TRBV10-1
d_gene: .
CDR3aa: CASSESRGGRGDTQYF
CDR3nt: TGCGCCAGCAGTGAGTCGAGGGGGGGCCGGGGAGATACGCAGTATTTT

j_gene: TRBJ2-7
abundance: .
v_gene: TRBV27
d_gene: .
CDR3aa: CASSLSGLTAEIEQYF
CDR3nt: TGTGCCAGCAGTTTATCGGGCCTTACGGCCGAAATCGAGCAGTACTTC

j_gene: TRBJ1-1
abundance: .
v_gene: TRBV13
d_gene: .
CDR3aa: CASSSQGSTEAFF
CDR3nt: TGTGCCAGCAGCTCTCAGGGGAGCACTGAAGCTTTCTTT

j_gene: TRBJ2-7
abundance: .
v_gene: TRBV4-2
d_gene: .
CDR3aa: CASSQDSGRGLPYEQYF
CDR3nt: TGTGCCAGCAGCCAAGACTCGGGGCGGGGGCTCCCCTACGAGCAGTACTTC

j_gene: TRBJ1-1
abundance: .
v_gene: TRBV27
d_gene: .
CDR3aa: CASSLVAVASRAEAFF
CDR3nt: TGTGCCAGCAGTTTAGTTGCAGTGGCATCGCGCGCTGAAGCTTTCTTT

j_gene: TRBJ2-1
abundance: few
v_gene: TRBV4-2
d_gene: .
CDR3aa: CASSQAGGHEQFF
CDR3nt: TGTGCCAGCAGCCAAGCCGGGGGACATGAGCAGTTCTTC

j_gene: TRBJ2-1
abundance: .
v_gene: TRBV9
d_gene: .
CDR3aa: CASGGANEQFF
CDR3nt: TGTGCCAGCGGGGGGGCGAATGAGCAGTTCTTC

j_gene: TRBJ2-1
abundance: .
v_gene: TRBV24-1
d_gene: TRBD1
CDR3aa: CATSKSGQGYNEQFF
CDR3nt: TGTGCCACCAGTAAGTCGGGACAGGGGTACAATGAGCAGTTCTTC

j_gene: TRBJ1-1
abundance: .
v_gene: TRBV27
d_gene: .
CDR3aa: CASSRGHLNTEAFF
CDR3nt: TGTGCCAGCAGTAGAGGACACTTGAACACTGAAGCTTTCTTT

j_gene: TRBJ2-3
abundance: .
v_gene: TRBV7-6
d_gene: TRBD1
CDR3aa: CASSLARQGGSSTDTQYF
CDR3nt: TGTGCCAGCAGCTTAGCCAGACAGGGTGGATCTAGCACAGATACGCAGTATTTT

j_gene: TRBJ1-1
abundance: .
v_gene: TRBV7-3
d_gene: TRBD1
CDR3aa: CASSLTGSVTEAFF
CDR3nt: TGTGCCAGCAGCTTGACAGGGAGTGTCACTGAAGCTTTCTTT

j_gene: TRBJ2-7
abundance: .
v_gene: TRBV5-5
d_gene: TRBD2
CDR3aa: CASSFFRGGGRGEQYF
CDR3nt: TGTGCCAGCAGCTTTTTTCGCGGGGGGGGCCGGGGCGAGCAGTACTTC

j_gene: TRBJ1-2
abundance: .
v_gene: TRBV29-1
d_gene: .
CDR3aa: CSVGKNTRGASYGYTF
CDR3nt: TGCAGCGTTGGCAAGAATACACGGGGGGCCAGCTATGGCTACACCTTC

j_gene: TRBJ1-1
abundance: .
v_gene: TRBV29-1
d_gene: .
CDR3aa: CSYGLMNTEAFF
CDR3nt: TGCAGCTATGGACTGATGAACACTGAAGCTTTCTTT

j_gene: TRBJ2-5
abundance: .
v_gene: TRBV29-1
d_gene: TRBD1
CDR3aa: CSVGQGSDRETQYF
CDR3nt: TGCAGCGTTGGACAGGGCTCAGATAGGGAGACCCAGTACTTC

j_gene: TRBJ2-1
abundance: .
v_gene: TRBV7-9
d_gene: .
CDR3aa: CASSYEQGIVNEQFF
CDR3nt: TGTGCCAGCAGCTATGAACAGGGTATCGTCAATGAGCAGTTCTTC

j_gene: TRBJ1-2
abundance: .
v_gene: TRBV6-5
d_gene: .
CDR3aa: CASKVDPGPYGYTF
CDR3nt: TGTGCCAGCAAGGTGGACCCCGGCCCCTATGGCTACACCTTC

j_gene: TRBJ1-1
abundance: .
v_gene: TRBV5-1
d_gene: .
CDR3aa: CASSLAQGAWAFF
CDR3nt: TGCGCCAGCAGCTTGGCCCAGGGCGCTTGGGCTTTCTTT

j_gene: TRBJ1-1
abundance: few
v_gene: TRBV6-1
d_gene: .
CDR3aa: CASSEWDLNTEAFF
CDR3nt: TGTGCCAGCAGTGAATGGGACCTTAACACTGAAGCTTTCTTT

j_gene: TRBJ1-3
abundance: .
v_gene: TRBV7-9
d_gene: TRBD1
CDR3aa: CASSPDRVAGNTIYF
CDR3nt: TGTGCCAGCAGCCCCGACAGGGTCGCTGGAAACACCATATATTTT

j_gene: TRBJ1-1
abundance: .
v_gene: TRBV2
d_gene: .
CDR3aa: CASSEGGVTEAFF
CDR3nt: TGTGCCAGCAGTGAGGGCGGGGTCACTGAAGCTTTCTTT